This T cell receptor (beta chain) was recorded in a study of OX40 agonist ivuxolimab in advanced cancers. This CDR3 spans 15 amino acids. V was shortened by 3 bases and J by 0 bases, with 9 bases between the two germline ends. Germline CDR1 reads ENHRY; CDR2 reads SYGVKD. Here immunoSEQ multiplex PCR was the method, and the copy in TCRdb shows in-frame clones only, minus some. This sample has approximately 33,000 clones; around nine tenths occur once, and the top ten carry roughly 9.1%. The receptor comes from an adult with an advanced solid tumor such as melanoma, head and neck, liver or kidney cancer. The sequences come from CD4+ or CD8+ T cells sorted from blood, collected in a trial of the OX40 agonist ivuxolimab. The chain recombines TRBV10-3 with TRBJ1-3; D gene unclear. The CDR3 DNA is TGTGCCATCAGTGATACCGTGGACTCTGGAAACACCATATATTTT. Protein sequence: CAISDTVDSGNTIYF.